The 6 T cell receptor beta chains below come from one sample, sequenced in a study of tumor and adjacent non-tumor tissue in lung cancer. No cell sorting was done before RNA was extracted from the tissue. More than 3 cm separated this lung sample from the edge of the tumor. TCRbeta libraries were built with three rounds of nested PCR, modified from ARM-PCR. Each CDR3 protein gets one entry after TCRdb re-called the multiplex PCR reads with MiXCR. The sample lists about 43,000 distinct CDR3 sequences, roughly 66% seen once, with about 50% in the top ten. Material for sequencing was distant non-tumor lung tissue. These TCRs come from a man aged 50 to 59 with non-small cell lung cancer.

For this clonotype: A single base separates this from a much larger clone, so it may be a read error. The CDR3 DNA follows: TGTGCCAGCAGGCGGGACTATACGCTTGAGCAGTTCTTC. It specifies CASRRDYTLEQFF. The rearrangement joins TRBV7-8 to TRBJ2-1; 7 nucleotides line up with TRBD2. The length of the CDR3 is 13 residues. Germline lookup yields CDR1 SGHVS and CDR2 FQNEAQ. V shed 6 bases and J 9 bases; nucleotides not matched to a gene: 8.

Only a few counts were recorded for this clonotype. The chain uses TRBV11-2 and TRBJ2-2; 7 bases are a match to TRBD1. With 5 bases clipped from V and 0 bases from J, the junction kept 6 bases outside the gene matches. This CDR3 is built from 16 residues. CDR1 and CDR2 (germline): SGHAT, FQNNGV. CDR3 DNA sequence: TGTGCCAGCAGCCCCCCCACAGGGGCGAACACCGGGGAGCTGTTTTTT. This encodes CASSPPTGANTGELFF.

With respect to this clonotype: A much larger clone lies one base from this, so it may be a read error. The rearrangement uses TRBV20-1 and TRBJ2-7; D gene ambiguous. Trimming took off 2 bases at V and 1 base at J, with 12 bases between the two ends. The CDR3 extends over 14 amino acids. Germline values: CDR1 DFQATT, CDR2 SNEGSKA (reference sequence). CDR3 bases: TGCAGTGCTAGACAGGTGAGGAAATCCTACGAGCAGTACTTC. This gives the protein CSARQVRKSYEQYF.

For this clonotype: A much larger clone differs by one base, so this may be a read error. The rearrangement uses TRBV20-1 and TRBJ1-2; the D gene is possibly TRBD1 (5 bases). The CDR3 covers 13 residues. Looked up from germline, CDR1 is DFQATT and CDR2 is SNEGSKA (reference sequence). Trimming took 6 bases from V and 5 from J, leaving 16 bases between them. The CDR3 sequence is CSATWDGSYGYTF. The CDR3 DNA follows: TGCAGTGCCACTTGGGACGGCTCGTATGGCTACACCTTC.

A note on this clonotype: Mismatch with germline at one junction end may stem from a read error. The chain carries TRBV6-5 and TRBJ2-1, with a possible D match to TRBD2 (5 bases). CDR1 and CDR2 (germline): MNHEY, SVGAGI. CDR3 size: 14 residues. The CDR3 DNA reads TGTGCCTGCAGGCGAGGGAGCCACCATTTCGAGCAGTTCTTC. This codes for CACRRGSHHFEQFF.

In its sample, this clonotype was seen many times. Here the CDR3 reads CASSWGSGTGNTIYF. The CDR3 nucleotides are TGTGCCAGCAGTTGGGGTTCGGGGACTGGAAACACCATATATTTT. The genes are TRBV28 and TRBJ1-3; D remains ambiguous. The CDR3 sequence is 15 residues long. V was clipped by 4 bases and J by 2 bases, with 12 bases between them. The germline CDR1 and CDR2 sequences are MDHEN and SYDVKM.